Listed below are T cell receptor beta chains from one sample, sequenced in a study of blood T cell repertoires in COVID-19. Profiling relied on immunoSEQ multiplex PCR, and the TCRdb table lists in-frame clones only, not all of them. The sample includes 120,000 to 150,000 clones, about 83% of them seen just once. The material sequenced was peripheral blood. These TCRs come from a man between 50 and 59 years old with acute or convalescent COVID-19. Both conserved end residues are part of each CDR3. The D gene is left open where the match is weak. Clone size is stated in some rows and not others, as once, few, many or a class when expanded.

TRBJ2-4 - TRBD2 TRBV30 CAWSASGGAKNIQYF TGTGCCTGGAGTGCAAGCGGGGGGGCAAAAAACATTCAGTACTTC
TRBJ1-2 - TRBD1 TRBV12-3/TRBV12-4 CASSGGTVGGYTF TGTGCCAGCAGCGGTGGGACAGTAGGCGGCTACACCTTC
TRBJ1-6 - TRBD1 TRBV30 CAWSPGQHSPLHF TGTGCCTGGAGCCCGGGACAGCATTCACCCCTCCACTTT
TRBJ2-2 - - TRBV12-5 CASGLRGLNMAGELFF TGTGCTAGTGGTTTGAGAGGGTTGAATATGGCCGGGGAGCTGTTTTTT
TRBJ2-7 - TRBD1 TRBV29-1 CSVVMDRGFGEQYF TGCAGCGTTGTGATGGACAGGGGATTTGGCGAGCAGTACTTC
TRBJ1-3 - TRBD1 TRBV10-3 CAIRGTGGETIF TGTGCCATCAGAGGGACAGGGGGCGAGACGATATTT
TRBJ1-4 - TRBD1 TRBV5-1 CASSSGTGEKLFF TGCGCCAGCAGCTCCGGGACAGGGGAAAAACTGTTTTTT
TRBJ2-7 - TRBD1 TRBV27 CASRQGFSYEQYF TGTGCCAGTAGACAGGGCTTCTCCTACGAGCAGTACTTC
TRBJ2-5 - TRBD2 TRBV4-1 CASSPGVAGAGETQYF TGCGCCAGCAGCCCAGGCGTAGCGGGGGCGGGAGAGACCCAGTACTTC
TRBJ1-4 few - TRBV7-2 CASSSKQGRFEKLFF TGTGCCAGCAGCTCCAAACAGGGACGATTTGAAAAACTGTTTTTT
TRBJ2-1 once TRBD2 TRBV29-1 CSALLAGGLSYQFF TGCAGCGCTCTGTTAGCGGGGGGGCTAAGCTATCAGTTCTTC
TRBJ1-2 - - TRBV5-1 CASSLDGQNYGYTF TGCGCCAGCAGCTTGGACGGACAGAACTATGGCTACACCTTC
TRBJ2-3 - TRBD2 TRBV2 CASSERIAGSTDTQYF TGTGCCAGCAGTGAAAGGATAGCGGGGAGCACAGATACGCAGTATTTT
TRBJ1-6 - - TRBV13 CASSFRQGNSPLHF TGTGCCAGCAGCTTTCGGCAGGGAAATTCACCCCTCCACTTT
TRBJ1-4 - - TRBV15 CATSGRDEKLFF TGTGCCACCAGCGGGAGGGATGAAAAACTGTTTTTT
TRBJ1-6 few TRBD1 TRBV6-1 CASRELTGGSSYNSPLHF TGTGCCAGCAGAGAACTTACAGGGGGTAGCTCCTATAATTCACCCCTCCACTTT
TRBJ2-1 - - TRBV3-1/TRBV3-2 CASSQDLRETSSYNEQFF TGTGCCAGCAGCCAAGATCTTAGGGAAACTAGCTCCTACAATGAGCAGTTCTTC
TRBJ2-1 - TRBD2 TRBV7-9 CASSLSLAGGPKKFF TGTGCCAGCAGCTTAAGTCTAGCGGGGGGGCCTAAGAAGTTCTTC
TRBJ2-2 - - TRBV19 CASRGGQDTGELFF TGTGCCAGTAGGGGAGGACAGGACACCGGGGAGCTGTTTTTT
TRBJ1-3 - - TRBV19 CASSSSGLSLSGNTIYF TGTGCCAGTAGCTCTTCAGGACTATCACTCTCTGGAAACACCATATATTTT
TRBJ1-3 - - TRBV5-1 CASSRPDSGNTIYF TGCGCCAGCAGCCGCCCAGACTCTGGAAACACCATATATTTT
TRBJ2-3 - TRBD2 TRBV12-5 CASGIRTSGFADTQYF TGTGCTAGTGGTATAAGGACTAGCGGGTTTGCGGATACGCAGTATTTT
TRBJ1-2 once TRBD1 TRBV9 CASSGWDRAEGYTF TGTGCCAGCAGCGGATGGGACAGGGCGGAAGGCTACACCTTC
TRBJ1-6 - - TRBV4-1 CASSQPSSYNSPLHF TGCGCCAGCAGCCAACCGAGCTCCTATAATTCACCCCTCCACTTT
TRBJ2-7 many TRBD2 TRBV11-2 CASSPPSGGRTYEQYF TGTGCCAGCAGCCCACCATCGGGGGGGCGGACCTACGAGCAGTACTTC
TRBJ2-2 few TRBD1 TRBV7-3 CASSLTGQGYTGELFF TGTGCCAGCAGCTTAACTGGACAGGGGTACACCGGGGAGCTGTTTTTT
TRBJ2-2 - - TRBV19 CASSTTMMTNTGELFF TGTGCCAGTTCTACTACCATGATGACGAACACCGGGGAGCTGTTTTTT
TRBJ2-3 - - TRBV9 CASSVVGGSTDTQYF TGTGCCAGCAGCGTAGTCGGCGGGTCCACAGATACGCAGTATTTT
TRBJ1-4 - - TRBV19 CCMRETNEKLFF TGTTGTATGAGGGAAACTAATGAAAAACTGTTTTTT
TRBJ1-2 few TRBD1 TRBV7-2 CASSRMTGTDSGYTF TGTGCCAGCAGCAGAATGACTGGGACAGATTCCGGCTACACCTTC
TRBJ1-1 - - TRBV27 CASSSWGGNTEAFF TGTGCCAGCAGTTCTTGGGGGGGGAACACTGAAGCTTTCTTT
TRBJ2-3 - - TRBV27 CASAMGATDTQYF TGTGCCAGCGCCATGGGGGCCACAGATACGCAGTATTTT
TRBJ2-1 - - TRBV21-1 CASSSMGRLGSNEQFF TGTGCCAGCAGCTCGATGGGGAGACTAGGGAGCAATGAGCAGTTCTTC
TRBJ2-3 - TRBD1 TRBV15 CATSRDPRTGGSDTQYF TGTGCCACCAGCAGAGACCCAAGGACAGGGGGTTCAGATACGCAGTATTTT
TRBJ1-1 few - TRBV19 CASSDRGANTEAFF TGTGCCAGTAGCGACCGAGGAGCGAACACTGAAGCTTTCTTT
TRBJ2-1 - - TRBV10-3 CAISEAGSSYNEQFF TGTGCCATCAGTGAGGCGGGTAGCTCCTACAATGAGCAGTTCTTC
TRBJ1-4 - - TRBV25-1 CASSVSRGGNEKLFF TGTGCCAGCAGTGTATCCCGGGGGGGTAATGAAAAACTGTTTTTT
TRBJ1-2 many TRBD1 TRBV4-1 CASSPGQGTYGYTF TGCGCCAGCAGCCCGGGACAGGGAACCTATGGCTACACCTTC
TRBJ2-2 many - TRBV7-3 CASSPQAGELFF TGTGCCAGCAGCCCTCAGGCCGGGGAGCTGTTTTTT
TRBJ2-3 - TRBD1 TRBV6-4 CASNRQGWIHQEIDTQYF TGTGCCAGCAACAGACAGGGGTGGATCCACCAAGAGATAGATACGCAGTATTTT